A selection of T cell receptor beta chains follows, all from one sample in a study of blood T cell repertoires in COVID-19. The protocol was immunoSEQ multiplex PCR, while the TCRdb copy is restricted to in-frame clones and leaves out a portion. This table has 100,000 to 150,000 clones, 86% appearing once. Material for sequencing was peripheral blood. The source is a woman in her 70s with COVID-19, enrolled during active disease. The CDR3 runs from the conserved cysteine through the conserved F or W. Each record gives: clone size, D gene, J gene, V gene, CDR3 DNA, CDR3 protein. D genes are given only for firm matches. Clone size, where shown, is once, few, many, or a class for clones that have expanded.

abundance: NA
d_gene: NA
j_gene: TRBJ1-5
v_gene: TRBV15
CDR3nt: TGTGCCACCAGCAGAGAGGGGGGAACCCAGGGTTTTTTCAATCAGCCCCAGCATTTT
CDR3aa: CATSREGGTQGFFNQPQHF

abundance: NA
d_gene: NA
j_gene: TRBJ2-5
v_gene: TRBV6-5
CDR3nt: TGTGCCAGCAATAACCCTGAACGGAGTCAAGAGACCCAGTACTTC
CDR3aa: CASNNPERSQETQYF

abundance: NA
d_gene: NA
j_gene: TRBJ2-1
v_gene: TRBV7-9
CDR3nt: TGTGCCAGCAGCTTCGGGGAAAATGAGCAGTTCTTC
CDR3aa: CASSFGENEQFF

abundance: NA
d_gene: NA
j_gene: TRBJ2-3
v_gene: TRBV7-3
CDR3nt: TGTGCCAGCAGCTCCCTCCTCACAGATACGCAGTATTTT
CDR3aa: CASSSLLTDTQYF

abundance: NA
d_gene: NA
j_gene: TRBJ1-6
v_gene: TRBV28
CDR3nt: TGTGCCAGCAGTTTTAACCCACAGGGCTCCTATAATTCACCCCTCCACTTT
CDR3aa: CASSFNPQGSYNSPLHF

abundance: NA
d_gene: NA
j_gene: TRBJ2-2
v_gene: TRBV29-1
CDR3nt: TGCGTTTTTCCCCTAGGTAACACCGGGGAGCTGTTTTTT
CDR3aa: CVFPLGNTGELFF

abundance: NA
d_gene: NA
j_gene: TRBJ2-1
v_gene: TRBV10-3
CDR3nt: TGTGCCATCAGTGAGTCGGCTAGAAGCTTTTACAATGAGCAGTTCTTC
CDR3aa: CAISESARSFYNEQFF

abundance: NA
d_gene: NA
j_gene: TRBJ1-2
v_gene: TRBV4-1
CDR3nt: TGCGCCAGCAGCCAAAAGGACACTAACTATGGCTACACCTTC
CDR3aa: CASSQKDTNYGYTF

abundance: NA
d_gene: NA
j_gene: TRBJ1-2
v_gene: TRBV4-2
CDR3nt: TGTGCCAGCAGCCAAGATGTTCGGGATACGGACTATGGCTACACCTTC
CDR3aa: CASSQDVRDTDYGYTF

abundance: NA
d_gene: TRBD2
j_gene: TRBJ2-7
v_gene: TRBV30
CDR3nt: TGTGCCTGGAGTGCCCAGGGTGGGGGACTAGCGGGTTCTTGGGAGCAGTACTTC
CDR3aa: CAWSAQGGGLAGSWEQYF

abundance: NA
d_gene: TRBD1
j_gene: TRBJ1-2
v_gene: TRBV5-1
CDR3nt: TGCGCCAGCAGCCCGGGGAGGACAGGGCCGGGCCGCGGCTACACCTTC
CDR3aa: CASSPGRTGPGRGYTF

abundance: NA
d_gene: NA
j_gene: TRBJ1-1
v_gene: TRBV30
CDR3nt: TGTGCCTGGAGTCCCTATGGGCCCGAAGCTTTCTTT
CDR3aa: CAWSPYGPEAFF

abundance: NA
d_gene: NA
j_gene: TRBJ1-3
v_gene: TRBV6-5
CDR3nt: TGTGCCAGCAGGACCCCGGGGTGGAACACCATATATTTT
CDR3aa: CASRTPGWNTIYF

abundance: once
d_gene: NA
j_gene: TRBJ2-7
v_gene: TRBV28
CDR3nt: TGTGCCAGTAACAGCCGTTCCGAGCAGTACTTC
CDR3aa: CASNSRSEQYF

abundance: NA
d_gene: NA
j_gene: TRBJ1-2
v_gene: TRBV7-9
CDR3nt: TGTGCCAGCAGCTTAGCGCGGTCTGGGGCTGGCTACACCTTC
CDR3aa: CASSLARSGAGYTF

abundance: NA
d_gene: TRBD1
j_gene: TRBJ1-2
v_gene: TRBV3-1/TRBV3-2
CDR3nt: TGTGCCAGCAGCCAAGTCCGGGACAGGGGGTACACCTTC
CDR3aa: CASSQVRDRGYTF

abundance: NA
d_gene: NA
j_gene: TRBJ1-4
v_gene: TRBV9
CDR3nt: TGTGCCAGCAGCGTAGAATCCCGGGGGACCGAAAAACTGTTTTTT
CDR3aa: CASSVESRGTEKLFF

abundance: few
d_gene: TRBD1
j_gene: TRBJ2-7
v_gene: TRBV11-2
CDR3nt: TGTGCCAGCAGCCCAGGGGGAGTCCACGGCTCCTACGAGCAGTACTTC
CDR3aa: CASSPGGVHGSYEQYF

abundance: NA
d_gene: NA
j_gene: TRBJ2-2
v_gene: TRBV6-5
CDR3nt: TGTGCCAGCACTAGGGAGGTGGGGTCCGGGGAGCTGTTTTTT
CDR3aa: CASTREVGSGELFF

abundance: NA
d_gene: NA
j_gene: TRBJ1-2
v_gene: TRBV6-5
CDR3nt: TGTGCCAGCCGCCCGGAGGGGGGGTTTAACTATGGCTACACCTTC
CDR3aa: CASRPEGGFNYGYTF

abundance: once
d_gene: TRBD1
j_gene: TRBJ1-2
v_gene: TRBV2
CDR3nt: TGTGCCAGCAGCAGGGGGGCAGGCTATGGCTACACCTTC
CDR3aa: CASSRGAGYGYTF

abundance: once
d_gene: NA
j_gene: TRBJ1-6
v_gene: TRBV6-1
CDR3nt: TGTGCCAGCAGTGAAACTAGGGCAGACCATAATTCACCCCTCCACTTT
CDR3aa: CASSETRADHNSPLHF

abundance: few
d_gene: NA
j_gene: TRBJ1-1
v_gene: TRBV19
CDR3nt: TGTGCCAGTAGTATAGTGGCAGGCTCTGAAGCTTTCTTT
CDR3aa: CASSIVAGSEAFF

abundance: NA
d_gene: NA
j_gene: TRBJ1-2
v_gene: TRBV28
CDR3nt: TGTGCCAGCAGTTTCCCCCCGGGGGGCTACACCTTC
CDR3aa: CASSFPPGGYTF

abundance: NA
d_gene: NA
j_gene: TRBJ2-5
v_gene: TRBV3-1/TRBV3-2
CDR3nt: TGTGCCAGCAGCCAAGGGGTCAAAAGGGGAGAGACCCAGTACTTC
CDR3aa: CASSQGVKRGETQYF

abundance: once
d_gene: NA
j_gene: TRBJ1-5
v_gene: TRBV2
CDR3nt: TGTGCCAGCAGCGACAGGAACAATCAGCCCCAGCATTTT
CDR3aa: CASSDRNNQPQHF

abundance: few
d_gene: TRBD1
j_gene: TRBJ1-6
v_gene: TRBV5-6
CDR3nt: TGTGCCAGCAGCGAGTCCGGGACAGTGTATAATTCACCCCTCCACTTT
CDR3aa: CASSESGTVYNSPLHF

abundance: once
d_gene: NA
j_gene: TRBJ1-2
v_gene: TRBV28
CDR3nt: TGTGCCAGCAGTTTTTTCGGGACAAGCCCCAATAACTATGGCTACACCTTC
CDR3aa: CASSFFGTSPNNYGYTF

abundance: NA
d_gene: NA
j_gene: TRBJ1-1
v_gene: TRBV10-2
CDR3nt: TGCGCCAGCAGTGAGTGGCGGCTGAACACTGAAGCTTTCTTT
CDR3aa: CASSEWRLNTEAFF

abundance: once
d_gene: TRBD1
j_gene: TRBJ1-1
v_gene: TRBV18
CDR3nt: TGTGCCAGCTCACCATTTGGGACACAGGGGGGGACCACTGAAGCTTTCTTT
CDR3aa: CASSPFGTQGGTTEAFF

abundance: once
d_gene: NA
j_gene: TRBJ2-2
v_gene: TRBV5-1
CDR3nt: TGCGCCAGCAGGGATAGCTTGAACACCGGGGAGCTGTTTTTT
CDR3aa: CASRDSLNTGELFF

abundance: NA
d_gene: TRBD1
j_gene: TRBJ2-1
v_gene: TRBV7-3
CDR3nt: TGTGCCAGCAGCCCGGGACAGGGGTTTTTCAATGAGCAGTTCTTC
CDR3aa: CASSPGQGFFNEQFF

abundance: NA
d_gene: NA
j_gene: TRBJ2-1
v_gene: TRBV5-1
CDR3nt: TGCGCCAGCAGGGGTGAGGGTGCCTACAATGAGCAGTTCTTC
CDR3aa: CASRGEGAYNEQFF

abundance: NA
d_gene: TRBD1
j_gene: TRBJ2-7
v_gene: TRBV6-4
CDR3nt: TGTGCCAGCAGTGACTCCAGGCAGGGGGATTCCTACGAGCAGTACTTC
CDR3aa: CASSDSRQGDSYEQYF

abundance: NA
d_gene: NA
j_gene: TRBJ1-5
v_gene: TRBV28
CDR3nt: TGTGCCAGCAGGGGCGGAGGAAGTGGACAGCCCCAGCATTTT
CDR3aa: CASRGGGSGQPQHF

abundance: NA
d_gene: NA
j_gene: TRBJ1-1
v_gene: TRBV6-5
CDR3nt: TGTGCCAGCCTTCCCAGAAAAAACACTGAAGCTTTCTTT
CDR3aa: CASLPRKNTEAFF

abundance: NA
d_gene: TRBD2
j_gene: TRBJ2-5
v_gene: TRBV3-1/TRBV3-2
CDR3nt: TGTGCCAGCAGCCAAGGCCTGGGACTACAAGAGACCCAGTACTTC
CDR3aa: CASSQGLGLQETQYF

abundance: once
d_gene: NA
j_gene: TRBJ1-4
v_gene: TRBV20-1
CDR3nt: TGCAGTGCTAGCTTTTTGGAAAAACTGTTTTTT
CDR3aa: CSASFLEKLFF

abundance: once
d_gene: TRBD1
j_gene: TRBJ1-4
v_gene: TRBV7-9
CDR3nt: TGTGCCAGCAGCTCGACAGGGAGAGGTGAAAAACTGTTTTTT
CDR3aa: CASSSTGRGEKLFF

abundance: few
d_gene: TRBD2
j_gene: TRBJ2-2
v_gene: TRBV2
CDR3nt: TGTGCCAGCAGTGAGGGCGGGGGGCGCGGAACCGGGGAGCTGTTTTTT
CDR3aa: CASSEGGGRGTGELFF

abundance: NA
d_gene: TRBD1
j_gene: TRBJ1-4
v_gene: TRBV5-1
CDR3nt: TGCGCCAGCAGCCGGGACAGCTCTAATGAAAAACTGTTTTTT
CDR3aa: CASSRDSSNEKLFF

abundance: few
d_gene: TRBD1
j_gene: TRBJ1-2
v_gene: TRBV7-9
CDR3nt: TGTGCCAGCAGCACTCTCTCCCGGGACAGTAACCTGAACTATGGCTACACCTTC
CDR3aa: CASSTLSRDSNLNYGYTF

abundance: NA
d_gene: TRBD1
j_gene: TRBJ1-5
v_gene: TRBV4-1
CDR3nt: TGCGCCAGCAGCCAAGAAGACAGGGAAAGCAATCAGCCCCAGCATTTT
CDR3aa: CASSQEDRESNQPQHF

abundance: NA
d_gene: TRBD1
j_gene: TRBJ1-1
v_gene: TRBV3-1/TRBV3-2
CDR3nt: TGTGCCAGCAGCCGGACAGGAGCCTATGAAGCTTTCTTT
CDR3aa: CASSRTGAYEAFF

abundance: NA
d_gene: TRBD1
j_gene: TRBJ2-3
v_gene: TRBV19
CDR3nt: TGTGCCAGTAGCCAGGGGGCGGCAGATACGCAGTATTTT
CDR3aa: CASSQGAADTQYF

abundance: NA
d_gene: NA
j_gene: TRBJ1-6
v_gene: TRBV5-5
CDR3nt: TGTGCCAGCAGCTTGGGTACAGATAATTCACCCCTCCACTTT
CDR3aa: CASSLGTDNSPLHF

abundance: few
d_gene: NA
j_gene: TRBJ1-3
v_gene: TRBV27
CDR3nt: TGTGCCAGCAGCCTCAGTTTCTCTGGAAACACCATATATTTT
CDR3aa: CASSLSFSGNTIYF

abundance: few
d_gene: NA
j_gene: TRBJ2-5
v_gene: TRBV13
CDR3nt: TGTGCCAGCAGCTCCCGGCGGCGGCAAGAGACCCAGTACTTC
CDR3aa: CASSSRRRQETQYF

abundance: NA
d_gene: NA
j_gene: TRBJ1-1
v_gene: TRBV2
CDR3nt: TGTGCCAGCGAGAGGGAGTCGGGCACTGAAGCTTTCTTT
CDR3aa: CASERESGTEAFF

abundance: NA
d_gene: NA
j_gene: TRBJ2-7
v_gene: TRBV5-5
CDR3nt: TGTGCCAGCAGCTTGGGCAGGACCTACGAGCAGTACTTC
CDR3aa: CASSLGRTYEQYF

abundance: NA
d_gene: NA
j_gene: TRBJ2-5
v_gene: TRBV24-1
CDR3nt: TGTGCCACCAGTGATTTCGGGGAGACCCAGTACTTC
CDR3aa: CATSDFGETQYF

abundance: NA
d_gene: TRBD1
j_gene: TRBJ1-5
v_gene: TRBV19
CDR3nt: TGTGCCAGTAAATGGACAGGACCTAGCAATCAGCCCCAGCATTTT
CDR3aa: CASKWTGPSNQPQHF